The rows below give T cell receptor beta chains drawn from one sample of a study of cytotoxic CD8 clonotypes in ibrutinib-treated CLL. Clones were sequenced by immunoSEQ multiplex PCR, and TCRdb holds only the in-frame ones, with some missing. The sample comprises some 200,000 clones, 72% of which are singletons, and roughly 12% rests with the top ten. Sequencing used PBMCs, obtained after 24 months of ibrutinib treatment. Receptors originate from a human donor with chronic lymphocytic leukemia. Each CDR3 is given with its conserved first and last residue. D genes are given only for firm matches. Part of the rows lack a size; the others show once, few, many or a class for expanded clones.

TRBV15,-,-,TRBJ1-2,CATSRGGIGQNYGYTF,TGTGCCACCAGCAGGGGGGGAATCGGACAGAACTATGGCTACACCTTC
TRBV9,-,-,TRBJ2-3,CASNKYTDTQYF,TGTGCCAGCAACAAATACACAGATACGCAGTATTTT
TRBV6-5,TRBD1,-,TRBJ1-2,CASRRDRNYGYTF,TGTGCCAGCAGGAGGGACAGAAACTATGGCTACACCTTC
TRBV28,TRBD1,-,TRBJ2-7,CASRRQGASSYEQYF,TGTGCCAGCAGACGACAGGGGGCAAGCTCCTACGAGCAGTACTTC
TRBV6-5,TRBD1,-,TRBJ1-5,CASSSRTGRDNQPQHF,TGTGCCAGCAGTTCCAGGACAGGGAGGGATAATCAGCCCCAGCATTTT
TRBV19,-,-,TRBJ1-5,CASSIGGIYSNQPQHF,TGTGCCAGTAGTATAGGGGGGATATATAGCAATCAGCCCCAGCATTTT
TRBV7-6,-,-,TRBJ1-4,CASSLRTVDEKLFF,TGTGCCAGCAGCTTAAGGACAGTCGATGAAAAACTGTTTTTT
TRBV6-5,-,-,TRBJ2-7,CASSKPGHKAYEQYF,TGTGCCAGCAGCAAACCGGGACACAAAGCCTACGAGCAGTACTTC
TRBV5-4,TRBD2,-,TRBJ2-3,CASSKLAEERSDTQYF,TGTGCCAGCAGCAAACTAGCGGAAGAGAGGTCAGATACGCAGTATTTT
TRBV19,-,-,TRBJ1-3,CASSGTTRSSGNTIYF,TGTGCCAGTAGTGGCACGACTCGAAGCTCTGGAAACACCATATATTTT
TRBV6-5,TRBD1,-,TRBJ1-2,CASSRGQRIRGYTF,TGTGCCAGCAGTAGGGGACAGAGGATAAGGGGCTACACCTTC
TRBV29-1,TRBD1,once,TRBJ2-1,CSVAAGTGWSNEQFF,TGCAGCGTCGCCGCCGGGACAGGGTGGTCTAATGAGCAGTTCTTC
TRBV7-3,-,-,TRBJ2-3,CASSLNGDTQYF,TGTGCCAGCAGCTTGAATGGGGATACGCAGTATTTT
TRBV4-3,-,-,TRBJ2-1,CASSQEAAREQFF,TGCGCCAGCAGCCAAGAGGCAGCCCGTGAGCAGTTCTTC
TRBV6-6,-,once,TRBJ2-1,CASSYGSNEQFF,TGTGCCAGCAGTTATGGCTCCAATGAGCAGTTCTTC
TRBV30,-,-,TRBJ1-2,CAWSEGRFHGYTF,TGTGCCTGGAGCGAGGGACGGTTTCATGGCTACACCTTC
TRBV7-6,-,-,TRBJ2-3,CASSPPGRRRDTQYF,TGTGCCAGCAGCCCCCCAGGGCGGAGGCGGGATACGCAGTATTTT
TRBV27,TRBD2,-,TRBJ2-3,CASSPGLAGVRTQYF,TGTGCCAGCAGTCCTGGACTAGCGGGAGTTAGGACGCAGTATTTT
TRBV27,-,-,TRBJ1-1,CASSLHGGVTEAFF,TGTGCCAGCAGTTTACACGGGGGCGTGACTGAAGCTTTCTTT
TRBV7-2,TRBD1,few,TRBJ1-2,CASSLVVQGDGYTF,TGTGCCAGCAGCTTAGTAGTACAGGGGGATGGCTACACCTTC
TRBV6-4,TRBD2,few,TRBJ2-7,CVTSLTTSGPYEQYF,TGTGTCACCTCCTTGACGACTAGCGGACCCTACGAGCAGTACTTC
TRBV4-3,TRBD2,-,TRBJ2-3,CASSQVASGSVTDTQYF,TGCGCCAGCAGCCAAGTGGCTAGCGGGAGTGTTACTGATACGCAGTATTTT
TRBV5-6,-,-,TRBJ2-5,CASTSWAGLETQYF,TGTGCCAGCACCTCTTGGGCGGGATTAGAGACCCAGTACTTC
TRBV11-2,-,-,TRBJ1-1,CASSSTLQGTEAFF,TGTGCCAGCAGCTCCACCCTACAGGGCACTGAAGCTTTCTTT
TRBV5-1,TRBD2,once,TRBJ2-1,CASSVSGANEQFF,TGCGCCAGCAGCGTCAGCGGGGCCAATGAGCAGTTCTTC
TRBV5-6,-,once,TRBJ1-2,CASSLVGGTSDYGYTF,TGTGCCAGCAGCTTGGTAGGGGGAACCTCGGACTATGGCTACACCTTC
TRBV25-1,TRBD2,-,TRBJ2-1,CASSDLRAGAYNEQFF,TGTGCCAGCAGTGACCTAAGGGCGGGAGCCTACAATGAGCAGTTCTTC
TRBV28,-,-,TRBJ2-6,CASRVYGANVLTF,TGTGCCAGCAGGGTTTACGGGGCCAACGTCCTGACTTTC
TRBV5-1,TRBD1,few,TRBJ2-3,CASSRGTGYSTDTQYF,TGCGCCAGCAGCCGCGGGACAGGGTACAGCACAGATACGCAGTATTTT
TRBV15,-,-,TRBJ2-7,CATQQGFLVGQYF,TGTGCCACCCAACAGGGCTTCTTAGTTGGGCAGTACTTC
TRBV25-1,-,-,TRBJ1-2,CASSDTTGIYGYTF,TGTGCCAGCAGTGACACTACAGGAATCTATGGCTACACCTTC
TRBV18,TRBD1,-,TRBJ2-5,CASSPTGSRTETQYF,TGTGCCAGCTCACCGACAGGGTCAAGGACAGAGACCCAGTACTTC
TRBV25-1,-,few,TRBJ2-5,CASSDLETQYF,TGTGCCAGCAGTGATTTGGAGACCCAGTACTTC
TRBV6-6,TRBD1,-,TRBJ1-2,CASSSGQGWDGYTF,TGTGCCAGCAGTTCGGGACAGGGCTGGGATGGCTACACCTTC
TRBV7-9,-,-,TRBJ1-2,CASSLFGVGSSGYTF,TGTGCCAGCAGCTTATTTGGTGTGGGGTCGAGCGGCTACACCTTC
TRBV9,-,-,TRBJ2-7,CASSARAQSYEQYF,TGTGCCAGCAGCGCTCGGGCTCAATCCTACGAGCAGTACTTC
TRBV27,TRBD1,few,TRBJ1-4,CASKRGTDNEKLFF,TGTGCCAGCAAGCGAGGGACAGATAATGAAAAACTGTTTTTT
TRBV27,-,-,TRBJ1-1,CASSLSAGPPTEAFF,TGTGCCAGCAGTTTATCGGCAGGACCCCCTACTGAAGCTTTCTTT
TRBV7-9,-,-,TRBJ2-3,CASSLLTGAHTDTQYF,TGTGCCAGCAGCTTACTTACGGGTGCACACACAGATACGCAGTATTTT
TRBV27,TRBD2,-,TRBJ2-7,CASSLRGRAFEQYF,TGTGCCAGCAGTTTGCGGGGGAGGGCTTTCGAGCAGTACTTC
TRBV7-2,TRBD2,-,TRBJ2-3,CASSYGLGHTDTQYF,TGTGCCAGCAGCTACGGACTAGGACACACAGATACGCAGTATTTT
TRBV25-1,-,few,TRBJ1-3,CASSERNRVPGNTIYF,TGTGCCAGCAGTGAAAGGAACAGGGTCCCTGGAAACACCATATATTTT
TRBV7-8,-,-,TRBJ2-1,CASSLVEGINEQFF,TGTGCCAGCAGCTTAGTAGAGGGGATCAATGAGCAGTTCTTC
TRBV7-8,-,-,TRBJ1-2,CASSLSGGYGYTF,TGTGCCAGCAGCTTATCCGGGGGCTATGGCTACACCTTC
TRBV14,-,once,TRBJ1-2,CASSQVSISGTYGYTF,TGTGCCAGCAGCCAGGTTTCCATTTCAGGGACCTATGGCTACACCTTC
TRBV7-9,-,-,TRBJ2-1,CASSSKGRHNEQFF,TGTGCCAGCAGCTCTAAAGGGAGGCACAATGAGCAGTTCTTC
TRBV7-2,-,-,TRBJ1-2,CASSQGVAYGYTF,TGTGCCAGCAGCCAAGGGGTTGCCTATGGCTACACCTTC
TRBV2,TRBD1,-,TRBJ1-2,CASSEMGQGAPGYTF,TGTGCCAGCAGTGAGATGGGACAGGGGGCGCCTGGCTACACCTTC
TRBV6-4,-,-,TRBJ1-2,CASSESGYYGYTF,TGTGCCAGCAGTGAATCAGGATACTATGGCTACACCTTC
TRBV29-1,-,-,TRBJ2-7,CSVETAYEQYF,TGCAGCGTTGAGACTGCCTACGAGCAGTACTTC
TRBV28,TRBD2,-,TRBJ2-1,CASSSNRALTSGSMYRYNEQFF,TGTGCCAGCAGCTCTAATCGCGCGTTGACTAGCGGGAGCATGTACCGATACAATGAGCAGTTCTTC
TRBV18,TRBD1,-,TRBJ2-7,CASSPPRGQSSYEQYF,TGTGCCAGCTCACCACCTAGGGGACAGAGCTCCTACGAGCAGTACTTC
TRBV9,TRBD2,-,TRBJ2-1,CASSARLAGGVNEQFF,TGTGCCAGCAGCGCCCGACTAGCGGGAGGGGTTAATGAGCAGTTCTTC
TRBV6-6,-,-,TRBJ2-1,CASSTRENEQFF,TGTGCCAGCAGTACCAGGGAAAATGAGCAGTTCTTC
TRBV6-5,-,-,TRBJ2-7,CASSSPGSSSYEQYF,TGTGCCAGCAGCTCCCCGGGGTCGAGCTCCTACGAGCAGTACTTC
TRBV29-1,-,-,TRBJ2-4,CSVGMLAVQYF,TGCAGCGTTGGAATGCTCGCTGTTCAGTACTTC
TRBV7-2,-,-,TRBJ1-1,CASSPRFPTEAFF,TGTGCCAGCAGCCCTAGATTCCCCACTGAAGCTTTCTTT